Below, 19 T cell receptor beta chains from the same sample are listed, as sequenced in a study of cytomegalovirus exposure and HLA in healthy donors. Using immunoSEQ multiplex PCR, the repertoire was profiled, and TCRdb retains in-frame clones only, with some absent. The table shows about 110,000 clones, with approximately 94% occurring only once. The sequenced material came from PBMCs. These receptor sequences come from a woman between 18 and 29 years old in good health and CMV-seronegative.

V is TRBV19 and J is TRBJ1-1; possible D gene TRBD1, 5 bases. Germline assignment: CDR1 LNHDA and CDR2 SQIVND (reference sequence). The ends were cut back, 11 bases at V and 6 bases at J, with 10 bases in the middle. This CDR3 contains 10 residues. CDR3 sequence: CAGDRPEAFF. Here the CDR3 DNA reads TGTGCCGGCGACAGACCTGAAGCTTTCTTT.

CDR3 coding DNA: TGTGCCAGCTCACTCAACCAGGGGTTGGGTCAGCCCCAGCATTTT. Translated, it gives CASSLNQGLGQPQHF. The chain combines TRBV18 with TRBJ1-5; possible D gene TRBD1, 6 bases. The germline V gene encodes CDR1 KGHSH and CDR2 LQKENI. Trimming removed 4 bases from V and 6 bases from J, with 16 bases in between. The CDR3 loop spans 15 amino acids.

Here the CDR3 reads CASSLDPRDSPLHF. The CDR3 nucleotides read TGTGCCAGCAGCTTAGATCCCAGGGATTCACCCCTCCACTTT. The V and J genes are TRBV11-2 and TRBJ1-6; maybe TRBD1 (5 bases). This CDR3 has 14 residues. Per the germline V gene, CDR1 is SGHAT and CDR2 is FQNNGV. V was cut by 0 bases and J by 8 bases, with 8 bases left in between. Full variable domain (remainder filled in from reference TRBV11-2 and TRBJ1-6): EAGVAQSPRYKIIEKRQSVAFWCNPISGHATLYWYQQILGQGPKLLIQFQNNGVVDDSQLPKDRFSAERLKGVDSTLKIQPAKLEDSAVYLCASSLDPRDSPLHFGNGTRLTVT.

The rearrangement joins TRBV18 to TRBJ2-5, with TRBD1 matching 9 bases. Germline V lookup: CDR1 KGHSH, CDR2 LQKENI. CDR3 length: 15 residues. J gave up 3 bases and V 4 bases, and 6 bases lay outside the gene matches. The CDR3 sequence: CASSQRGQGEETQYF. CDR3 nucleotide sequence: TGTGCCAGCTCACAAAGGGGACAGGGTGAAGAGACCCAGTACTTC.

The CDR3 nucleotides read TGTGCCAGTAGTATACAGAGAGGGATCCACAATGAGCAGTTCTTC. Protein: CASSIQRGIHNEQFF. The rearrangement uses TRBV19 and TRBJ2-1, with D possibly being TRBD2 (5 bases). From germline, CDR1 is LNHDA and CDR2 SQIVND (reference sequence). The CDR3 is 15 amino acids. Trimming removed 2 bases at V and 5 bases at J, with 13 bases between. Combining the CDR3 with reference TRBV19 and TRBJ2-1 gives the whole variable domain DGGITQSPKYLFRKEGQNVTLSCEQNLNHDAMYWYRQDPGQGLRLIYYSQIVNDFQKGDIAEGYSVSREKKESFPLTVTSAQKNPTAFYLCASSIQRGIHNEQFFGPGTRLTVL.

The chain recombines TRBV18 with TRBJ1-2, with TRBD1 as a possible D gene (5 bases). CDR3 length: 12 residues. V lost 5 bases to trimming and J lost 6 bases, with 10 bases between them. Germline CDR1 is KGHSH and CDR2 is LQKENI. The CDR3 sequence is CASSARADGYTF. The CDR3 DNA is TGTGCCAGCTCAGCCAGGGCGGATGGCTACACCTTC.

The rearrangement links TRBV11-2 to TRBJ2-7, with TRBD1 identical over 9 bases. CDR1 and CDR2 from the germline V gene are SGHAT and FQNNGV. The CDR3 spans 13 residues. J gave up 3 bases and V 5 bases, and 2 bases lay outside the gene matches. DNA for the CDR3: TGTGCCAGCAGCCGGACAGGGGACTACGAGCAGTACTTC. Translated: CASSRTGDYEQYF.

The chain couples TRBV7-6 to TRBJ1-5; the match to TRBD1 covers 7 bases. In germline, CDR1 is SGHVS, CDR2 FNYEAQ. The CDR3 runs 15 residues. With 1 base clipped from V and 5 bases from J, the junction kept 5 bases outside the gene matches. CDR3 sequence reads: CASSLGRQGYQPQHF. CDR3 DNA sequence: TGTGCCAGCAGCTTAGGTCGACAGGGATATCAGCCCCAGCATTTT.

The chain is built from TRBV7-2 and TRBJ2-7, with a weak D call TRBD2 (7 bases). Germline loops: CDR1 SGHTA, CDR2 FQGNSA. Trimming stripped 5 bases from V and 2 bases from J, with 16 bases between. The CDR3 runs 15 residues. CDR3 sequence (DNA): TGTGCCAGCAGCGGGGGGGCGGGGCCCCCCTACGAGCAGTACTTC. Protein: CASSGGAGPPYEQYF.

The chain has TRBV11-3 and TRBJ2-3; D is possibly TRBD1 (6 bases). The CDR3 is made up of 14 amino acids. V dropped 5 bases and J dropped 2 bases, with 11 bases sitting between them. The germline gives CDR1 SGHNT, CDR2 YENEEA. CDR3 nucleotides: TGTGCCAGCAGCCCTAGGGGGACCACAGATACGCAGTATTTT. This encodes CASSPRGTTDTQYF. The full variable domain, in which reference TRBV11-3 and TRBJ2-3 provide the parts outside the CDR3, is EAGVVQSPRYKIIEKKQPVAFWCNPISGHNTLYWYLQNLGQGPELLIRYENEEAVDDSQLPKDRFSAERLKGVDSTLKIQPAELGDSAVYLCASSPRGTTDTQYFGPGTRLTVL.

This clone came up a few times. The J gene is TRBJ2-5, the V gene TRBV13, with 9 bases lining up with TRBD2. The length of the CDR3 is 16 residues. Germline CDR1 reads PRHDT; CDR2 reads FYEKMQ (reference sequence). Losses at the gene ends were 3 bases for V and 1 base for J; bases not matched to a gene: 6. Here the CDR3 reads CASSLGLAASQETQYF. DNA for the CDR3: TGTGCCAGCAGCTTGGGACTAGCCGCTAGCCAAGAGACCCAGTACTTC.

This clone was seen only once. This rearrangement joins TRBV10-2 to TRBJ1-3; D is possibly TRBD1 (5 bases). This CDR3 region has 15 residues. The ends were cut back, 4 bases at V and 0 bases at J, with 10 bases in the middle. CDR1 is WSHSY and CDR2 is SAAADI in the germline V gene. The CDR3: CASSVGGSSGNTIYF. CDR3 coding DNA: TGCGCCAGCAGTGTGGGGGGTAGCTCTGGAAACACCATATATTTT.

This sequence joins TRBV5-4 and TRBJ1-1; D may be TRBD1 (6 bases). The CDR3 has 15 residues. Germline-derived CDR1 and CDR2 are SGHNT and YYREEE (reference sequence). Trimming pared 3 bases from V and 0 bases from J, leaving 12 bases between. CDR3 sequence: CASSWVDRLNTEAFF. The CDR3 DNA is TGTGCCAGCAGCTGGGTGGACAGACTGAACACTGAAGCTTTCTTT. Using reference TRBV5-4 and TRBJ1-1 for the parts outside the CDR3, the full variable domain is ETGVTQSPTHLIKTRGQQVTLRCSSQSGHNTVSWYQQALGQGPQFIFQYYREEENGRGNFPPRFSGLQFPNYSSELNVNALELDDSALYLCASSWVDRLNTEAFFGQGTRLTVV.

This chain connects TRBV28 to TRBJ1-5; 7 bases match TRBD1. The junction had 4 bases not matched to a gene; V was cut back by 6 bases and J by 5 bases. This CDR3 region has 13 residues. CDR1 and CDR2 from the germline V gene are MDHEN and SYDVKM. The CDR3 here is CASSPTGHQPQHF. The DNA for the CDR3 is TGTGCCAGCAGCCCGACAGGGCATCAGCCCCAGCATTTT. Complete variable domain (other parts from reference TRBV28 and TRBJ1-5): DVKVTQSSRYLVKRTGEKVFLECVQDMDHENMFWYRQDPGLGLRLIYFSYDVKMKEKGDIPEGYSVSREKKERFSLILESASTNQTSMYLCASSPTGHQPQHFGDGTRLSIL.

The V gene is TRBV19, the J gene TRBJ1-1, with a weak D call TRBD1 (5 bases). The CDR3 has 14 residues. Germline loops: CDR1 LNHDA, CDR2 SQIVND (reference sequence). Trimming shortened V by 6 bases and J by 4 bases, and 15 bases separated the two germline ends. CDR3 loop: CASSIGGDSTEAFF. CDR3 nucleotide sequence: TGTGCCAGTAGCATCGGGGGGGATAGCACTGAAGCTTTCTTT.

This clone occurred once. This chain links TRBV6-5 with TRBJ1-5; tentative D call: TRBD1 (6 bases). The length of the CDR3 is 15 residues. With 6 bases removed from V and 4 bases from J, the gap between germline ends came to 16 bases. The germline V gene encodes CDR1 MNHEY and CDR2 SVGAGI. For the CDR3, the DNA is TGTGCCAGCAGCTCAGACAGGAGCAAAAATCAGCCCCAGCATTTT. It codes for CASSSDRSKNQPQHF.

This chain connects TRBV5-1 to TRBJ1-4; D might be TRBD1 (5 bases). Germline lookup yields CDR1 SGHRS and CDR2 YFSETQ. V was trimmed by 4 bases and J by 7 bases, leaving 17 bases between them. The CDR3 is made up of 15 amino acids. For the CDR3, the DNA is TGCGCCAGCAGCGCGGGGCGTTTACTGAGTGAAAAACTGTTTTTT. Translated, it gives CASSAGRLLSEKLFF.

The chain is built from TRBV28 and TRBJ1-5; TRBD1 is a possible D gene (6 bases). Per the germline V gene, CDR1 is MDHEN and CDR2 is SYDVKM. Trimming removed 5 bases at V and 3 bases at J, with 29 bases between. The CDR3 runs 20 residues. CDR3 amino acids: CASSHRIGGGAGQLNQPQHF. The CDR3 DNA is TGTGCCAGCAGTCATCGTATAGGGGGTGGGGCCGGACAGCTCAATCAGCCCCAGCATTTT.

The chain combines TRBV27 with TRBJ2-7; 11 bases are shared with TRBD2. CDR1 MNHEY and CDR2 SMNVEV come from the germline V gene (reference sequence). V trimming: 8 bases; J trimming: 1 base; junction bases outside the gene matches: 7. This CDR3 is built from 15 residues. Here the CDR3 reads CASGTSGGTSYEQYF. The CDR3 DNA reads TGTGCCAGCGGAACTAGCGGGGGCACTTCCTACGAGCAGTACTTC.